These 32 T cell receptor beta chains were sequenced from one sample in a study of T cells in Graves' hyperthyroidism and ophthalmopathy. Template material for amplifying TCR beta CDR3 regions consisted of RNA transcripts. When the TCR CDR3 underwent first-round RT-PCR, the HTBI primer set was used. TCRdb redid the calling of the multiplex PCR reads with MiXCR, one entry per CDR3 protein. In the table there are about 350,000 distinct CDR3 sequences, more than 11% of which are singletons. Input material: blood. Receptor source: a woman in her twenties or thirties with Graves' hyperthyroidism.

The chain carries TRBV30 and TRBJ2-7; a weak D match, TRBD2 (6 bases). Germline V gene data show CDR1 as GTSNPN and CDR2 as SVGIG (reference sequence). CDR3 length: 13 amino acids. V shed 3 bases and J shed 1 base, with 10 bases lying between them. Written as DNA, the CDR3 is TGTGCCTGGAGGCGGGATGGGTCCTACGAGCAGTACTTC. It specifies CAWRRDGSYEQYF.

This clonotype came up a few times. V and J are TRBV9 and TRBJ2-3; 11 bases fit TRBD2. Germline V gene data show CDR1 as SGDLS and CDR2 as YYNGEE. CDR3 length: 16 residues. V dropped 2 bases and J dropped 6; count of bases not matched to a gene: 8. The CDR3 reads CASSVSLAGDEDTQYF. CDR3 sequence (DNA): TGTGCCAGCAGCGTTTCACTAGCGGGAGATGAGGATACGCAGTATTTT.

This clonotype was seen only a few times. The chain combines TRBV19 with TRBJ1-5; no reliable D call. The germline V gene has CDR1 LNHDA and CDR2 SQIVND (reference sequence). The ends were cut back, 3 bases at V and 9 bases at J, with 6 bases in the middle. There are 11 residues in the CDR3. CDR3 region: CASSITGPQHF. DNA of the CDR3: TGTGCCAGTAGTATTACGGGGCCCCAGCATTTT.

In DNA form, the CDR3 reads TGTGCCACCAGCGGGGGCTGGGGGGAAAAACTGTTTTTT. Translated: CATSGGWGEKLFF. The chain links TRBV15 to TRBJ1-4; tentatively, D is TRBD1 (6 bases). Between the trimmed V and J ends, which lost 5 bases and 8 bases, there was a span of 12 bases. Germline-derived CDR1 and CDR2 are LNHNV and YYDKDF (reference sequence). The CDR3 consists of 13 residues.

This sequence joins TRBV14 and TRBJ2-1, with 8 bases lining up with TRBD2. V lost 4 bases and J lost 1; bases outside the gene matches: 9. CDR1 and CDR2 (germline): SGHDN, FVKESK. CDR3 length: 17 residues. CDR3 amino acids: CASSPRSGRPSYNEQFF. The CDR3 DNA is TGTGCCAGCAGCCCGCGGAGCGGGAGACCTTCCTACAATGAGCAGTTCTTC.

The count of this clonotype is one. V and J are TRBV27 and TRBJ1-5; TRBD1 might be the D (5 bases). CDR1 and CDR2 from the germline V gene are MNHEY and SMNVEV (reference sequence). The CDR3 is 16 amino acids. V gave up 6 bases and J gave up 3 bases, with 18 bases separating them. The chain's CDR3 is CASRPSGRGDNQPQHF. DNA for the CDR3: TGTGCCAGCAGGCCTTCGGGACGCGGTGACAATCAGCCCCAGCATTTT.

Many counts were recorded for this clonotype. The chain recombines TRBV28 with TRBJ1-1; D is unclear. CDR1 is MDHEN and CDR2 is SYDVKM in the germline V gene. The CDR3 loop spans 13 amino acids. With 6 bases removed from V and 4 bases from J, the gap between germline ends came to 12 bases. In nucleotides, the CDR3 is TGTGCCAGCAGGATTTCCAGGATCACTGAAGCTTTCTTT. Protein: CASRISRITEAFF.

This clonotype was recorded at least ten times. The chain combines TRBV6-2 or TRBV6-3 with TRBJ1-4; D not certain. The V gene lost 6 bases and the J gene lost 7 bases, with 15 bases spanning the gap. The V gene's germline CDR1 is MNHEY and CDR2 SVGEGT. The CDR3 consists of 14 residues. In nucleotides, the CDR3 is TGTGCCAGCAGGATGGCGACGGGCCTTGAAAAACTGTTTTTT. Translation gives CASRMATGLEKLFF.

This clonotype has a count of ten or more. V usage is TRBV2 and J usage is TRBJ2-3; no clear D. This CDR3 comprises 12 residues. The V end was cut by 8 bases, the J end by 2 bases, with 8 bases between. Germline V gene sequence: CDR1 SNHLY, CDR2 FYNNEI. The CDR3 protein is CASAKNTDTQYF. CDR3 nucleotide sequence: TGTGCCAGCGCCAAAAACACAGATACGCAGTATTTT.

This sequence joins TRBV6-1 and TRBJ2-1; 11 bases line up with TRBD2. This CDR3 has 17 residues. The junction had 6 bases not matched to a gene; V was cut back by 2 bases and J by 3 bases. CDR1 and CDR2 from the germline V gene are MNHNS and SASEGT. CDR3 DNA sequence: TGTGCCAGCAGTGAATACCGACTAGCGGGGAGCTACAATGAGCAGTTCTTC. Its translation: CASSEYRLAGSYNEQFF.

The V and J genes are TRBV20-1 and TRBJ2-4; D perhaps matches TRBD2 (6 bases). CDR3 length: 16 amino acids. Deletions cut 0 bases from V and 0 bases from J, with 12 bases between. Germline-derived CDR1 and CDR2 are DFQATT and SNEGSKA (reference sequence). In DNA, the CDR3 is TGCAGTGCTAGAGACGCCGGGACTTTAGCCAAAAACATTCAGTACTTC. Residues: CSARDAGTLAKNIQYF.

This clonotype was picked up many times. The rearrangement links TRBV12-3 or TRBV12-4 to TRBJ1-5, with D perhaps TRBD1 (5 bases). The CDR3 spans 12 residues. Trimming left V 8 bases short and J 2 bases short, with 7 bases between. The CDR3 DNA is TGTGCCAGCGCGACAGGCAATCAGCCCCAGCATTTT. Protein product: CASATGNQPQHF.

Many counts were recorded for this clonotype. V is TRBV20-1 and J is TRBJ1-1, with no clear D. The germline CDR1 and CDR2 sequences are DFQATT and SNEGSKA (reference sequence). The CDR3 covers 11 residues. Trimming stripped 3 bases from V and 6 bases from J, with 8 bases between. CDR3 loop: CSASEDAEAFF. The DNA of the CDR3 is TGCAGTGCTAGTGAGGACGCTGAAGCTTTCTTT.

This clonotype was seen many times. The V call is TRBV20-1, the J call TRBJ2-7; a weak D match, TRBD1 (5 bases). V was pared by 0 bases and J by 4 bases, with 10 bases between. CDR3 length equals 13 residues. CDR1 is DFQATT and CDR2 is SNEGSKA in the germline V gene (reference sequence). Written as DNA, the CDR3 is TGCAGTGCTAGAGAGATCAGGGATTACGAGCAGTACTTC. Translation gives CSAREIRDYEQYF.

This clonotype was seen at least ten times. J is TRBJ1-6 and V is TRBV27; 9 nucleotides align to TRBD1. CDR3 length: 13 residues. With 5 bases clipped from V and 9 bases from J, the junction kept 2 bases outside the gene matches. Per germline, CDR1 MNHEY and CDR2 SMNVEV (reference sequence). This chain's CDR3 is CASSMTGGSPLHF. Written as DNA, the CDR3 is TGTGCCAGCAGTATGACAGGGGGTTCACCCCTCCACTTT.

This clonotype has a count of ten or more. This chain uses TRBV7-9 with TRBJ2-3, with 9 nucleotides matching TRBD1. CDR1 and CDR2 from the germline V gene are SEHNR and FQNEAQ (reference sequence). V was pared by 5 bases and J by 2 bases, with 11 bases of the junction left unmatched. The CDR3 consists of 17 residues. The CDR3 DNA reads as TGTGCCAGCAGCCCAACTACAGGGGGCCGAGACACAGATACGCAGTATTTT. Protein: CASSPTTGGRDTDTQYF.

This clonotype was counted ten times or more. The V gene is TRBV2, the J gene TRBJ2-3; tentatively, D is TRBD1 (5 bases). Germline assignment: CDR1 SNHLY and CDR2 FYNNEI. The CDR3 spans 13 residues. V lost 8 bases, J lost 0 bases, and 9 bases lay in between. CDR3 DNA: TGTGCCAGCTGCTGGGGCAGCACAGATACGCAGTATTTT. Its protein product is CASCWGSTDTQYF.

There are a few counts of this clonotype. The genes are TRBV29-1 and TRBJ2-3; D unclear. Germline V gene data show CDR1 as SQVTM and CDR2 as ANQGSEA. The V end was cut by 7 bases, the J end by 3 bases, with 17 bases between. The length of the CDR3 is 14 residues. In nucleotides, the CDR3 is TGCAGCGCCGGAAAACCCCCTAGAACAGATACGCAGTATTTT. Encoded protein: CSAGKPPRTDTQYF.

In the case of this clonotype: In this CDR3 the conserved last residue, phenylalanine or tryptophan, is missing, so a read error is likely. The chain links TRBV5-1 to TRBJ1-1; D call uncertain. V was shortened by 0 bases and J by 1 base, with 10 bases between the two germline ends. The CDR3 consists of 15 residues. Germline values: CDR1 SGHRS, CDR2 YFSETQ. In nucleotides, the CDR3 is TGCGCCAGCAGCTTGGACCACCGCGGGAACACTGAAGCTTTCTTG. Its translation: CASSLDHRGNTEAFL.

This clonotype occurred many times. This sequence joins TRBV6-1 and TRBJ2-7; 8 nucleotides match TRBD2. Germline V gene lookup returns CDR1 MNHNS and CDR2 SASEGT. V trimming: 6 bases; J trimming: 1 base; junction bases outside the gene matches: 11. The CDR3 contains 16 residues. This CDR3 reads CASRIGGTSPSYEQYF. CDR3 DNA sequence: TGTGCCAGCAGAATAGGAGGGACTAGTCCTTCCTACGAGCAGTACTTC.

This clonotype has at least ten counts. The chain links TRBV28 to TRBJ1-1, with D hard to call. V lost 3 bases and J lost 3, with 11 bases in between. Germline V lookup: CDR1 MDHEN, CDR2 SYDVKM. The CDR3 consists of 14 residues. This CDR3 reads CASSFLGMDTEAFF. CDR3 DNA: TGTGCCAGCAGTTTTCTCGGGATGGACACTGAAGCTTTCTTT.

At least ten counts were recorded for this clonotype. This sequence joins TRBV28 and TRBJ2-2, with 9 bases fitting TRBD2. The germline CDR1 and CDR2 sequences are MDHEN and SYDVKM. This CDR3 contains 20 residues. J gave up 4 bases and V 3 bases, and 18 bases lay outside the gene matches. For the CDR3, the DNA is TGTGCCAGCAGTTTTGTCGTGGATGGCGGACTAGCGATACCCACCGGGGAGCTGTTTTTT. It translates to CASSFVVDGGLAIPTGELFF.

Ten or more counts support this clonotype. The V gene is TRBV2, the J gene TRBJ2-7; 8 positions match TRBD1. CDR3 length equals 16 residues. Per the germline V gene, CDR1 is SNHLY and CDR2 is FYNNEI. After removal of 4 bases from V and 5 bases from J, the junction contained 13 bases not matched to a gene. The CDR3 here is CASSGVGQGRWDEQYF. CDR3 in DNA: TGTGCCAGCAGTGGGGTCGGACAGGGAAGATGGGACGAGCAGTACTTC.

Notes on this clonotype: This could be a read error, since a much larger clone is one nucleotide away. The genes are TRBV11-2 and TRBJ2-5, with TRBD2 as a possible D gene (5 bases). The ends were cut back, 4 bases at V and 11 bases at J, with 17 bases in the middle. The CDR3 totals 13 residues. Per the germline V gene, CDR1 is SGHAT and CDR2 is FQNNGV. The CDR3 coding sequence is TGTGCCAGCAGCTCAACTAGGAAGATACAACAGTACTTC. It yields the protein CASSSTRKIQQYF.

This clonotype was seen at least ten times. The rearrangement links TRBV20-1 to TRBJ2-3, with D unclear. Germline V lookup: CDR1 DFQATT, CDR2 SNEGSKA (reference sequence). V was cut by 5 bases and J by 6 bases, with 9 bases left in between. The CDR3 sequence is 11 residues long. Written as DNA, the CDR3 is TGCAGTGCTCGCCACGGGGATACGCAGTATTTT. This encodes CSARHGDTQYF.

This clonotype was observed a handful of times. J is TRBJ2-7 and V is TRBV2; D not certain. The length of the CDR3 is 13 residues. CDR1 is SNHLY, CDR2 FYNNEI, per germline. V lost 2 bases to trimming and J lost 2 bases, with 7 bases between them. CDR3 sequence reads: CASSEWQAYEQYF. DNA for the CDR3: TGTGCCAGCAGTGAATGGCAGGCCTACGAGCAGTACTTC. Filled out from reference TRBV2 and TRBJ2-7, the complete variable domain reads EPEVTQTPSHQVTQMGQEVILRCVPISNHLYFYWYRQILGQKVEFLVSFYNNEISEKSEIFDDQFSVERPDGSNFTLKIRSTKLEDSAMYFCASSEWQAYEQYFGPGTRLTVT.

This clonotype was recorded many times. V usage is TRBV7-2 and J usage is TRBJ2-1, with D tentatively TRBD2 (6 bases). Germline CDR1 reads SGHTA; CDR2 reads FQGNSA. The CDR3 is 12 amino acids. Trimming took 7 bases from V and 5 from J, leaving 9 bases between them. This CDR3 reads CASNWGDNEQFF. For the CDR3, the DNA is TGTGCCAGCAATTGGGGGGACAATGAGCAGTTCTTC.

Ten or more counts support this clonotype. This chain uses TRBV13 with TRBJ2-5; D is unclear. The V end was cut by 5 bases, the J end by 2 bases, with 18 bases between. The CDR3 is made up of 16 amino acids. The V gene's germline CDR1 is PRHDT and CDR2 FYEKMQ (reference sequence). The CDR3 reads CASSPRRFSGQETQYF. The CDR3 nucleotides read TGTGCCAGCAGCCCACGCCGTTTCAGTGGGCAAGAGACCCAGTACTTC.

This clonotype has more than one count but fewer than ten. The genes are TRBV7-3 and TRBJ2-7; the D call may be TRBD1 or TRBD2 (5 bases each). The germline V gene has CDR1 SGHTA and CDR2 FQGTGA. V gave up 3 bases and J gave up 7 bases, with 16 bases separating them. The CDR3 contains 14 residues. In DNA, the CDR3 is TGTGCCAGCAGCTTCAATCGGGAAAGGGGAGAGCAGTACTTC. Protein sequence: CASSFNRERGEQYF.

This clonotype showed up many times. The CDR3 DNA follows: TGTGCCAGCAGCTTAGACAGGGGGTCAGATACGCAGTATTTT. It encodes CASSLDRGSDTQYF. The chain combines TRBV7-2 with TRBJ2-3; 8 bases are shared with TRBD1. The CDR3 is made up of 14 amino acids. V dropped 1 base and J dropped 4; count of bases not matched to a gene: 1. Germline values: CDR1 SGHTA, CDR2 FQGNSA.

This clonotype was counted at least ten times. V is TRBV20-1 and J is TRBJ2-1; 9 nucleotides line up with TRBD2. Per the germline V gene, CDR1 is DFQATT and CDR2 is SNEGSKA (reference sequence). The CDR3 is 15 residues long. The junction had 6 bases not matched to a gene; V was cut back by 3 bases and J by 3 bases. CDR3 bases: TGCAGTGCTAGGAACGGGCGGGAGGGCTACAATGAGCAGTTCTTC. It yields the protein CSARNGREGYNEQFF.

This clonotype occurred a few times. The chain links TRBV7-2 to TRBJ1-3; D ambiguous. V dropped 0 bases and J dropped 0 bases, with 6 bases sitting between them. Germline CDR1 is SGHTA and CDR2 is FQGNSA. This CDR3 is 15 amino acids long. CDR3 DNA: TGTGCCAGCAGCTTAGCAATTACCTCTGGAAACACCATATATTTT. This encodes CASSLAITSGNTIYF.